The clone carrying this T cell receptor (beta chain) showed up just a few times. No antigen is known for it. The data belong to a study of T-cell memory formation after mild COVID-19. TCRdb analysed the 5' RACE reads with MiXCR anew, one entry per CDR3 protein. Of hundreds of thousands of distinct CDR3 sequences in the sample, 18% are singletons; the top ten hold roughly an eighth. CDR3 length: 18 residues. Germline V gene lookup returns CDR1 KGHDR and CDR2 SFDVKD. Losses at the gene ends were 4 bases for V and 5 bases for J; bases not matched to a gene: 12. Findings of the study overall: Day 15 to 85 contracting clones showed balanced CD4/CD8; day 15 to 37 expanders favored CD4+.

The material sequenced was PBMCs or a T cell subset sorted from them (not recorded which). The sequence was collected from an adult woman who had mild COVID-19 (a few samples of this study predate the infection). Cell type and time point are not known. The chain is built from TRBV24-1 and TRBJ1-4; TRBD1 aligns across 10 bases. The CDR3 DNA is TGTGCCACCAGTGACGGCCTAAGACAGGGGGCTAAGAATGAAAAACTGTTTTTT. It yields the protein CATSDGLRQGAKNEKLFF.